This TCR beta chain was sequenced during a study of blood T cell repertoires in COVID-19. Study-wide background: Both acute and convalescent COVID-19 samples were obtained from the United States, Italy and Spain.

Authors' data handling: Reference gene primer amplification gave nucleated cell count estimates. Clones were sequenced by immunoSEQ multiplex PCR, and TCRdb holds only the in-frame ones, with some missing. V, J and clone size derive from that table, while D and trimming were established from the DNA sequence. Among 120,000 or so clones, about 88% were seen once, and the ten largest hold 1.5%. Germline V lookup: CDR1 MGHRA, CDR2 YSYEKL. The junction had 4 bases not matched to a gene; V was cut back by 4 bases and J by 4 bases. The length of the CDR3 is 14 residues. This chain links TRBV4-1 with TRBJ2-3; TRBD1 aligns across 8 bases. The sequenced sample was peripheral blood. This receptor was obtained from a human donor in a cohort sampled during active COVID-19. The CDR3 spells CASSLGQGPDTQYF. The CDR3 DNA is TGCGCCAGCAGCCTAGGACAGGGCCCAGATACGCAGTATTTT.